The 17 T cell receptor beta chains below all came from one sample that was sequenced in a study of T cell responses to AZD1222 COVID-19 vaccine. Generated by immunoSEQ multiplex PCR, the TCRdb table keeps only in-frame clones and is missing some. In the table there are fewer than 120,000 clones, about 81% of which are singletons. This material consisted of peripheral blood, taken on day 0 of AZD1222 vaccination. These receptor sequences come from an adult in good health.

The CDR3 DNA reads as TGTGCCAGCAGCCAAGTCGGGACAGGTAACACCGGGGAGCTGTTTTTT. This codes for CASSQVGTGNTGELFF. J is TRBJ2-2 and V is TRBV3-1 (or the pseudogene TRBV3-2); 8 bases match TRBD1. J gave up 2 bases and V 1 base, and 3 bases lay outside the gene matches. CDR3 length: 16 amino acids. Germline assignment: CDR1 LGHDT and CDR2 YNNKEL (reference sequence).

The CDR3 loop reads CASSVSDRDSQYF. CDR3 nucleotide sequence: TGTGCCAGCAGCGTATCAGACCGGGACAGCCAGTACTTC. V usage is TRBV9 and J usage is TRBJ2-7, with 7 bases identical to TRBD1. Germline V lookup: CDR1 SGDLS, CDR2 YYNGEE. This CDR3 region has 13 residues. The trim removed 1 base at V and 10 bases at J, leaving 8 bases unmatched.

The CDR3 loop reads CASTSGGITTKTIQYF. The CDR3 DNA reads as TGTGCCAGCACCTCCGGAGGGATTACTACAAAAACGATTCAGTACTTC. The chain has TRBV18 and TRBJ2-4; possibly TRBD2 for D (6 bases). There are 16 residues in the CDR3. Between the trimmed V and J ends, which lost 8 bases and 10 bases, there was a span of 27 bases. Germline-derived CDR1 and CDR2 are KGHSH and LQKENI.

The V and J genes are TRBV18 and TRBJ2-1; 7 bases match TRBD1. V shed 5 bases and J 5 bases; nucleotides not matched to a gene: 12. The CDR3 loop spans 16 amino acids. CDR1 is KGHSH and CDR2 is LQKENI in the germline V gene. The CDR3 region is CASSTRQGTNHNEQFF. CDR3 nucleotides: TGTGCCAGCTCAACGCGACAGGGTACCAACCACAATGAGCAGTTCTTC.

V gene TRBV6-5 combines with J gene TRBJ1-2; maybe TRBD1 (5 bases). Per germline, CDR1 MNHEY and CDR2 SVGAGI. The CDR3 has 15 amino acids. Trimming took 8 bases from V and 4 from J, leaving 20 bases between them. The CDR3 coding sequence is TGTGCCAGCCGCGCCGGGGCAACACGGTCCTATGGCTACACCTTC. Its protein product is CASRAGATRSYGYTF.

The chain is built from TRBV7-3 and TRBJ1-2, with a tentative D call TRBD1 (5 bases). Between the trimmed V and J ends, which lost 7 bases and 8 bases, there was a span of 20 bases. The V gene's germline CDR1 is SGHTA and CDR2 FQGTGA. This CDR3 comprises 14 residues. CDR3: CASTATPGRRGYTF. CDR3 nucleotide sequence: TGTGCCAGCACCGCGACCCCAGGGAGGAGGGGCTACACCTTC.

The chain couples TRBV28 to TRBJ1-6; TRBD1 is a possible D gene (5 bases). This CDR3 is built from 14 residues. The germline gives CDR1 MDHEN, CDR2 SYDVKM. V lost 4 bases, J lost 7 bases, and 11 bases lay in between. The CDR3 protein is CASSSPGGNSPLHF. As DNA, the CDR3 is TGTGCCAGCAGTTCCCCGGGGGGAAATTCACCCCTCCACTTT.

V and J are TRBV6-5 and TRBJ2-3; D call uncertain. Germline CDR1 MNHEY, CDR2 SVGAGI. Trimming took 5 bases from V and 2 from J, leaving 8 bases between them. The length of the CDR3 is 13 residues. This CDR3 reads CASSQPVTDTQYF. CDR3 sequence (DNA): TGTGCCAGCAGTCAACCGGTCACAGATACGCAGTATTTT.

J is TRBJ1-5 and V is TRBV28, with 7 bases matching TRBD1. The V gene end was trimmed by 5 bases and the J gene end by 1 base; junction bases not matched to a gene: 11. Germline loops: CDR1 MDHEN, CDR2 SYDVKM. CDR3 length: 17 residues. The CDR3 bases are TGTGCCAGCAGTCCTCAGACAGGGCCCACGAGCAATCAGCCCCAGCATTTT. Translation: CASSPQTGPTSNQPQHF.

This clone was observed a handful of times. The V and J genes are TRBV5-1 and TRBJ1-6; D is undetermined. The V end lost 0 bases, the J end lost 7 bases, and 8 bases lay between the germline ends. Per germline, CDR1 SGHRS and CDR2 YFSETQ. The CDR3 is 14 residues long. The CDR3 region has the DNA TGCGCCAGCAGCTTGGACAGCTCCAATTCACCCCTCCACTTT. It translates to CASSLDSSNSPLHF.

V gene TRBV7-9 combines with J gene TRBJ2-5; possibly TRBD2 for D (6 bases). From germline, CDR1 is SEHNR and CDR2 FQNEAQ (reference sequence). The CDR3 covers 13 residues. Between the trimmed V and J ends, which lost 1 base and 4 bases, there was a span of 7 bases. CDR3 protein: CASSLGRGETQYF. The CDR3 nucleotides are TGTGCCAGCAGCTTAGGGAGGGGAGAGACCCAGTACTTC.

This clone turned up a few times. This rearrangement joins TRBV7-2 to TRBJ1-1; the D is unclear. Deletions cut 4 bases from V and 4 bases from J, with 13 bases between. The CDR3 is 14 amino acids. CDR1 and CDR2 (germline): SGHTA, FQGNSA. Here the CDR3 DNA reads TGTGCCAGCAGCTCCGATGGAACTGGCACTGAAGCTTTCTTT. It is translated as CASSSDGTGTEAFF.

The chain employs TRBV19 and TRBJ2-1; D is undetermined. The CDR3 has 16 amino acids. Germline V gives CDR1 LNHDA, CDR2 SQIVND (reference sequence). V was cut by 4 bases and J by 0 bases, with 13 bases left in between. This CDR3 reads CASSSPYPSSYNEQFF. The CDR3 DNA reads TGTGCCAGTAGTAGCCCCTATCCGAGCTCCTACAATGAGCAGTTCTTC.

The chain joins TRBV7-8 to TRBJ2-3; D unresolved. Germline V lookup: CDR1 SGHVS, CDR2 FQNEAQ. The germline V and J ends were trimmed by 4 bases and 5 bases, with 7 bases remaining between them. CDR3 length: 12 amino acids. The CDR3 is CASSSVGDTQYF. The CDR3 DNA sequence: TGTGCCAGCAGCTCCGTAGGAGATACGCAGTATTTT.

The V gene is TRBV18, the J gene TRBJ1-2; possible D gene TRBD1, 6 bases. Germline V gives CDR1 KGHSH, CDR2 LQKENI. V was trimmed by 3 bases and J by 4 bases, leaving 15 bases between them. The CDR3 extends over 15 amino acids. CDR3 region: CASSPGGAASYGYTF. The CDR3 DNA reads TGTGCCAGCTCACCCGGGGGGGCCGCCTCCTATGGCTACACCTTC.

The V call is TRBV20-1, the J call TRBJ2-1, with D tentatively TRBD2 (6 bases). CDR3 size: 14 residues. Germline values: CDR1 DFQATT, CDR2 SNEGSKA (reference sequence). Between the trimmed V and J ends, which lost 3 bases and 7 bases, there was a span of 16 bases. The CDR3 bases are TGCAGTGCTAGTCGGGGGAAAACGAGGAATGAGCAGTTCTTC. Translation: CSASRGKTRNEQFF.

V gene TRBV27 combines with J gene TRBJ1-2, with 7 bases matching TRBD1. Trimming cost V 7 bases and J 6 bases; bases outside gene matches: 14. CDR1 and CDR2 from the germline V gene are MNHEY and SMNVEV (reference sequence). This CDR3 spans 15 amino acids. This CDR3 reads CASTQQGSQVDGYTF. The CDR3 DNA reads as TGTGCCAGCACCCAACAGGGGAGTCAGGTGGATGGCTACACCTTC.